Listed below are T cell receptor beta chains from one sample, sequenced in a study of blood T cell repertoires in COVID-19. Method: immunoSEQ multiplex PCR; TCRdb's copy keeps in-frame clones and lacks some. The sample lists about 320,000 clones, less than 85% seen once, with approximately 1.9% in the top ten. Sequencing was carried out using PBMCs or T cells enriched from blood (not recorded which). The receptor source for this set is a young woman who had been exposed to COVID-19. CDR3s include the opening cysteine and the closing phenylalanine or tryptophan. Each record gives: D gene, clone size, V gene, J gene, CDR3 protein, CDR3 DNA. A D gene is named only where the DNA matches it firmly. Clone size appears in some rows only: once, few, many, or a class for an expanded clone.

TRBD2,-,TRBV18,TRBJ2-1,CASSPPGLAGVREQFF,TGTGCCAGCTCACCACCGGGGCTAGCGGGAGTTCGGGAGCAGTTCTTC
TRBD2,-,TRBV18,TRBJ2-5,CASSPPAGGQETQYF,TGTGCCAGCTCACCTCCTGCGGGGGGACAAGAGACCCAGTACTTC
-,-,TRBV3-1/TRBV3-2,TRBJ1-1,CASSPRTATVEAFF,TGTGCCAGCAGCCCCCGGACAGCCACTGTTGAAGCTTTCTTT
-,few,TRBV9,TRBJ1-2,CASSVAGNGYTF,TGTGCCAGCAGCGTTGCAGGGAACGGCTACACCTTC
TRBD1,-,TRBV27,TRBJ1-5,CASRQTGNQPQHF,TGTGCCAGCAGGCAGACAGGGAATCAGCCCCAGCATTTT
-,-,TRBV7-9,TRBJ2-7,CASSRDREAHEQYF,TGTGCCAGCAGCCGCGACAGGGAGGCCCACGAGCAGTACTTC
-,few,TRBV4-1,TRBJ1-5,CASSQGQGYSNQPQHF,TGCGCCAGCAGCCAAGGTCAGGGGTATAGCAATCAGCCCCAGCATTTT
TRBD1,once,TRBV28,TRBJ2-3,CASSFLGTGVATDTQYF,TGTGCCAGCAGCTTTTTAGGGACAGGGGTAGCCACAGATACGCAGTATTTT
TRBD1,-,TRBV28,TRBJ1-2,CASSLPQGQGNGYTF,TGTGCCAGCAGTTTGCCCCAGGGACAGGGGAACGGCTACACCTTC
-,-,TRBV19,TRBJ1-2,CASSGGPNYGYTF,TGTGCCAGTAGCGGGGGGCCGAACTATGGCTACACCTTC
TRBD1,-,TRBV9,TRBJ1-5,CASSGQGSNQPQHF,TGTGCCAGCAGCGGACAGGGAAGCAATCAGCCCCAGCATTTT
TRBD2,once,TRBV27,TRBJ2-1,CASSPLAGGPFEQFF,TGTGCCAGCAGTCCCCTAGCGGGAGGGCCTTTTGAGCAGTTCTTC
TRBD1,-,TRBV7-6,TRBJ1-4,CASSPGGGNEKLFF,TGTGCCAGCAGCCCAGGGGGCGGTAATGAAAAACTGTTTTTT
TRBD2,-,TRBV29-1,TRBJ2-3,CSHPLTSGGADTQYF,TGCAGCCATCCCCTTACTAGCGGGGGGGCAGATACGCAGTATTTT
TRBD2,-,TRBV9,TRBJ2-1,CASSVSGSNINEQFF,TGTGCCAGCAGCGTTAGCGGGAGTAATATTAATGAGCAGTTCTTC
TRBD1,-,TRBV6-2/TRBV6-3,TRBJ1-1,CASSYTGTVNTEAFF,TGTGCCAGCAGTTACACCGGGACAGTGAACACTGAAGCTTTCTTT
TRBD1,once,TRBV28,TRBJ2-3,CASSFPGGVGTDTQYF,TGTGCCAGCAGTTTTCCAGGGGGCGTGGGCACAGATACGCAGTATTTT
TRBD1,-,TRBV6-5,TRBJ1-2,CASRGTGFGYTF,TGTGCCAGCAGAGGGACAGGGTTCGGCTACACCTTC
TRBD2,-,TRBV13,TRBJ2-1,CASSQLAGGLNEQFF,TGTGCCAGCAGCCAGTTAGCGGGGGGGTTGAATGAGCAGTTCTTC
-,-,TRBV6-5,TRBJ2-3,CAILRYGTDTQYF,TGTGCCATCCTCCGGTACGGCACAGATACGCAGTATTTT
TRBD1,-,TRBV7-3,TRBJ1-1,CASSQTGDTEAFF,TGTGCCAGCAGTCAAACAGGGGACACTGAAGCTTTCTTT
-,-,TRBV30,TRBJ2-1,CAWGRGAESQQFF,TGTGCCTGGGGAAGAGGAGCTGAGTCCCAGCAGTTCTTC
TRBD1,-,TRBV19,TRBJ2-5,CASSMGTGGIETQYF,TGTGCCAGTAGTATGGGGACAGGGGGCATAGAGACCCAGTACTTC
-,-,TRBV6-2/TRBV6-3,TRBJ2-3,CASSYYGAPDTQYF,TGTGCCAGCAGTTACTATGGGGCCCCCGATACGCAGTATTTT
TRBD1,-,TRBV7-3,TRBJ1-2,CASSPGTGGSGYTF,TGTGCCAGCAGCCCCGGGACAGGGGGAAGTGGCTACACCTTC
TRBD1,-,TRBV7-9,TRBJ1-2,CASSPQGTGGPAVYGYTF,TGTGCCAGCAGCCCCCAGGGGACAGGGGGCCCGGCAGTCTATGGCTACACCTTC
-,-,TRBV2,TRBJ1-4,CASKRGRDEKLFF,TGTGCCAGCAAGAGGGGGAGAGATGAAAAACTGTTTTTT
TRBD2,few,TRBV5-6,TRBJ2-2,CASSLGLAVHTGELFF,TGTGCCAGCAGCTTAGGGCTAGCGGTTCACACCGGGGAGCTGTTTTTT
-,-,TRBV18,TRBJ2-7,CASSPPTRLPYEQYF,TGTGCCAGCTCACCACCTACACGACTACCCTACGAGCAGTACTTC
TRBD2,-,TRBV4-2,TRBJ2-1,CASSQDLKTGGGTNEQFF,TGTGCCAGCAGCCAAGATCTTAAGACTGGCGGGGGGACCAATGAGCAGTTCTTC
TRBD1,few,TRBV19,TRBJ1-5,CASSVRTGGEGPQPQHF,TGTGCCAGTAGTGTCCGGACAGGGGGCGAGGGGCCTCAGCCCCAGCATTTT
TRBD1,-,TRBV27,TRBJ1-1,CASSPWDRIMNTEAFF,TGTGCCAGCAGTCCCTGGGACAGGATTATGAACACTGAAGCTTTCTTT
TRBD1,-,TRBV19,TRBJ1-4,CASSLQGAEKLFF,TGTGCCAGTAGTTTACAGGGGGCCGAAAAACTGTTTTTT
-,-,TRBV4-2,TRBJ1-3,CASSQDPLGNTIYF,TGTGCCAGCAGCCAAGACCCACTGGGAAACACCATATATTTT
-,-,TRBV28,TRBJ1-2,CASSSTPEQGLGYTF,TGTGCCAGCAGTTCCACACCCGAACAGGGCTTGGGCTACACCTTC
-,-,TRBV28,TRBJ1-1,CASSSTAKANTEAFF,TGTGCCAGCAGCTCAACTGCTAAAGCGAACACTGAAGCTTTCTTT
TRBD1,few,TRBV6-5,TRBJ1-5,CASTDRGRQPQHF,TGTGCCAGCACCGACAGGGGGCGTCAGCCCCAGCATTTT
TRBD1,once,TRBV6-1,TRBJ2-7,CASSASGTGNIHYEQYF,TGTGCCAGCAGTGCATCCGGGACAGGGAACATCCACTACGAGCAGTACTTC
TRBD1,-,TRBV11-2,TRBJ1-6,CASSLGQGSNSPLHF,TGTGCCAGCAGCTTGGGACAGGGAAGTAATTCACCCCTCCACTTT
-,-,TRBV2,TRBJ2-1,CASSERNEQFF,TGTGCCAGCAGTGAACGGAATGAGCAGTTCTTC
-,-,TRBV4-3,TRBJ1-1,CASRRAFNTEAFF,TGCGCCAGCAGGCGGGCCTTTAACACTGAAGCTTTCTTT
-,-,TRBV30,TRBJ1-3,CAWTLSGAGRPGNTIYF,TGTGCCTGGACTTTGTCCGGGGCGGGAAGACCTGGAAACACCATATATTTT
-,-,TRBV12-3/TRBV12-4,TRBJ2-1,CASMSYNEQFF,TGTGCCAGCATGAGTTACAATGAGCAGTTCTTC
TRBD1,-,TRBV29-1,TRBJ1-5,CSVEDLGVDRGLLYNQPQHF,TGCAGCGTTGAAGATCTTGGAGTCGACAGGGGTTTGCTTTACAATCAGCCCCAGCATTTT
-,-,TRBV3-1/TRBV3-2,TRBJ2-5,CASSQAGKAESIPYIWYQETQYF,TGTGCCAGCAGCCAAGCGGGAAAGGCGGAGTCGATCCCCTACATTTGGTACCAAGAGACCCAGTACTTC
-,-,TRBV28,TRBJ1-1,CAHSGADLNTEAFF,TGTGCCCACTCAGGGGCGGATTTGAACACTGAAGCTTTCTTT
-,-,TRBV6-5,TRBJ2-5,CASSPREQETQYF,TGTGCCAGCAGCCCGAGGGAACAAGAGACCCAGTACTTC
-,-,TRBV5-4,TRBJ1-6,CASSNVTVYNSPLHF,TGTGCCAGCAGCAACGTGACAGTTTATAATTCACCCCTCCACTTT
-,-,TRBV6-5,TRBJ2-7,CASSRDLAYEQYF,TGTGCCAGCAGTCGGGACTTGGCCTACGAGCAGTACTTC
TRBD1,once,TRBV5-8,TRBJ2-3,CASSRHRDRATDTQYF,TGTGCCAGCAGCCGACACCGCGACAGGGCCACAGATACGCAGTATTTT
-,-,TRBV3-1/TRBV3-2,TRBJ2-1,CASSFNRVYNEQFF,TGTGCCAGCAGCTTCAACAGGGTCTACAATGAGCAGTTCTTC